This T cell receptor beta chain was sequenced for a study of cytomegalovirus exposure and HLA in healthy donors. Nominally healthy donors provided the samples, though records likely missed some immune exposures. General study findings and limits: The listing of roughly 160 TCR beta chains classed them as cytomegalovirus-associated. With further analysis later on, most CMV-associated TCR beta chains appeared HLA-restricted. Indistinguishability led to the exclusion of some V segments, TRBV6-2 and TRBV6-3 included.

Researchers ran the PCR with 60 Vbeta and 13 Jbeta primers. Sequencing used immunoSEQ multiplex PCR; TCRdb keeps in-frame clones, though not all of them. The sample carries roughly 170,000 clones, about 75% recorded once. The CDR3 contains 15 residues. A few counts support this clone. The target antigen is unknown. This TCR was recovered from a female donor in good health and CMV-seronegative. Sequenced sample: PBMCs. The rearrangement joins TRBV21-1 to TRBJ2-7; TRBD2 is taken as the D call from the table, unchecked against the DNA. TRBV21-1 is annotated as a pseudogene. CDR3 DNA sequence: TGTGCCAGCAGCAAAGCGGGCGGGAGGAAGCTCGAGCAGTACTTC. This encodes CASSKAGGRKLEQYF.